The present entry profiles one TCR beta chain with its context. The CDR3 runs 14 residues. Trimming shortened V by 5 bases and J by 9 bases, and 18 bases separated the two germline ends. Germline CDR1 and CDR2: SGHRS and YFSETQ. This entry is derived from a study of blood T cell repertoires in COVID-19. Assay used: immunoSEQ multiplex PCR; TCRdb lists only in-frame clones, some missing. The profile covers hundreds of thousands of clones, with more than 75% appearing a single time and 2% to 3% taken by the ten largest. The sequencing sample was made of PBMCs or T cells enriched from blood (not recorded which). The chain carries TRBV5-1 and TRBJ2-1; D is unclear. This sequence originates from a man between 60 and 70 years old who had recovered from COVID-19. The CDR3 sequence: CASSRLQREGEQFF. DNA for the CDR3: TGCGCCAGCAGTCGACTCCAACGAGAAGGTGAGCAGTTCTTC. Full variable domain (missing parts from reference TRBV5-1 and TRBJ2-1): KAGVTQTPRYLIKTRGQQVTLSCSPISGHRSVSWYQQTPGQGLQFLFEYFSETQRNKGNFPGRFSGRQFSNSRSEMNVSTLELGDSALYLCASSRLQREGEQFFGPGTRLTVL.